What follows describes a single T cell receptor (beta chain). The antigen remains undetermined. Just one base apart from a much larger clone, this may be a read error. The data originate from a study of metastatic and nonmetastatic thyroid tumors. Looking at the study overall: Patients with malignant and benign thyroid disease provided blood and tumor or nodule tissue, whose repertoires were compared.

Germline CDR1 reads SQVTM; CDR2 reads ANQGSEA. J lost 7 bases, V lost 2 bases, and 19 bases had no gene match. This CDR3 has 19 residues. Thyroid surgery was preceded by no treatment in any patient. Whole-study results and caveats: In blood and tumor, TCR beta diversity was reportedly significantly higher in malignant thyroid tumors than in benign nodules.

Source study methods: A distant-metastasis classifier for papillary thyroid cancer was built using CDR3 differences across clinicopathological groups. Through MiXCR, TCRdb re-clonotyped the PCR reads. V and J calls and clone size were set by TCRdb, not the authors. The sample carries about 15,000 clones, approximately 25% recorded once. This clonotype was obtained from a female donor with papillary thyroid cancer or a benign thyroid nodule (not recorded which). Some clones in this sample may be carry-over from other donors' samples. Sequencing used tumor tissue. The chain combines TRBV29-1 with TRBJ2-1, with 11 bases identical to TRBD2. CDR3 loop: CSVESPLKLAGDVLNEQFF. The CDR3 DNA reads as TGCAGCGTTGAATCCCCCCTCAAACTAGCGGGGGATGTTCTTAATGAGCAGTTCTTC.